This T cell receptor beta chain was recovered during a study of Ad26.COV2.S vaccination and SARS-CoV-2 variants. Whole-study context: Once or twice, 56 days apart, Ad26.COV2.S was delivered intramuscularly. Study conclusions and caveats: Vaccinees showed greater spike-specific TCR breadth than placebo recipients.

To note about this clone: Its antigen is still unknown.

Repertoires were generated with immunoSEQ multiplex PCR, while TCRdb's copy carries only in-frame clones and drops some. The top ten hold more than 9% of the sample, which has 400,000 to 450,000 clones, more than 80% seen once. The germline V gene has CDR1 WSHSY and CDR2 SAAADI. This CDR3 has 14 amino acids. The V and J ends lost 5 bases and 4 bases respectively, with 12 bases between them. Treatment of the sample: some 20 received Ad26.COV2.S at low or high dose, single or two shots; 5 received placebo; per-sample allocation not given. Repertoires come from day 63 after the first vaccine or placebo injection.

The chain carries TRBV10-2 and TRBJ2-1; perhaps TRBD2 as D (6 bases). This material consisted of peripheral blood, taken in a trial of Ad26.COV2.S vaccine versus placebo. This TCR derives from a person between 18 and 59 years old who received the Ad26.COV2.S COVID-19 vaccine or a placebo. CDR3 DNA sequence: TGCGCCAGCAGTAGGAGGGAGACTTACAATGAGCAGTTCTTC. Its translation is CASSRRETYNEQFF.